The present entry profiles one T cell receptor beta chain with its context. Its antigen remains unidentified. Per-base quality was not reported, and no clone a single base away is much larger than it. TCR CDR3 regions were amplified from genomic DNA by multiplex PCR using the deep immunoSEQ assay. For each cell subset, the extracted genomic DNA was distributed evenly across all wells of several immunoSEQ 96-well plates, and each plate served as one replicate. For sorted subsets, approximately 190 ng genomic DNA, equal to 30,000 or so T cell genomes, was loaded into each replicate PCR. Purified libraries were quantified with a Qubit 3.0 fluorometer, sized on a Bioanalyzer 2100, and re-quantified with the KAPA Library Quantification kit. Each immunoSEQ 96-well plate was sequenced on its own single-read 150-cycle Illumina NextSeq 550 flow cell. The original methods were these. The immunoSEQ output contained only junctional sequences without quality scores, so filtering could not match that applied to full-length reads. To assign V/J genes and CDR3, sequences were annotated against IMGT germline references using PyIR, a Python wrapper for IgBLAST v1.9. Any read was removed if the V/J assignment was weak (E-value above 1e-6), the CDR3 was missing, or the read contained stop codons, out-of-frame junctions, or ambiguous translated residues. V3J clonotypes were defined as sequences sharing the same inferred V gene, J gene, and CDR3 amino acid sequence. Percentage overlap between repertoires was computed as shared unique clonotypes divided by the size of the smaller repertoire. Three approaches were used to assess repertoire richness: RTK rarefaction, the Chao1 estimator, and Recon v2.1 estimates of unobserved clonotypes. Generation probabilities were computed with OLGA for all TCRbeta clonotypes obtained by the gDNA method from several donors. TCRdb took over this immuneACCESS table, retaining in-frame rearrangements with V and J assigned. Such tables are incomplete; in checked studies, under half of the missing clones stem from an unresolved V gene, and the remainder is unexplained. Clonal size and the V and J genes are those of that table, whereas D and trimming came from the DNA. This sample lists around 2.5 million clones; under 95% were detected once. The ten largest make up 0.36% of the sample.

Healthy HIV-negative adults with no recently reported acute infections or vaccinations were included as donors. All donors were Caucasian adults living in Nashville, Tennessee, USA. CD4+ T cells were enriched by magnetic negative selection; naive cells were then positively selected on CD45RA, and the negative fraction formed the memory subset. Blood was obtained by leukapheresis, after which PBMCs were separated by Ficoll-Histopaque density gradient centrifugation and cryopreserved in liquid nitrogen vapor phase. Purity and quantity of every magnetically sorted T cell population were checked by analytical flow cytometry. Each sorted fraction had its genomic DNA isolated and then quantified by UV absorbance on a Nanodrop 2000c. The entry originates in a study of shared clonotypes between healthy human individuals (TCRdb year 2020). For the study in its entirety: The cohort included a few men and a couple of women between 18 and 49 years of age. For each donor, CD4 naive and CD4 memory were each given three plates, CD8 naive was given two plates, and CD8 memory was given one plate. To estimate repertoire size and how much clonotype sharing occurs between individuals, the study deeply sequenced the blood TCR repertoires of five healthy adults. To increase sequencing depth and limit assay-specific biases, different laboratories used diverse techniques to prepare libraries and sequence TCR repertoires. Leukapheresis yielded between about 0.8 and 8.9 billion PBMCs per donor.

The research as a whole found: Compared with non-shared clonotypes, clonotypes shared by all four sorted-subset donors had higher generation probabilities. About 5% of naive CD4, around 3.6% of naive CD8, about 2.1% of memory CD4, and 0.4% of memory CD8 clonotypes were shared across several donors. Pairwise subsampling indicated that sequencing depth was expected to affect the degree of clonotype sharing among donors. Naive subsets generally had larger estimated clonotype richness than memory subsets. Sampling was limited to blood, and TCR repertoires in tissue likely differ from TCR repertoires in blood. Because the study included only a small number of donors, the genetic and exposure-history diversity represented was limited. Incomplete sequencing was indicated by rarefaction of sorted-subset datasets, despite the large sequencing depth.

The CDR3 spans 14 residues, from the cysteine through the phenylalanine. CDR3 DNA is the only sequence kept; it has 42 bases, read in frame from the first base. V is shortened by 0 bases, J by 4 bases, and the region joining them spans 9 bases. In the germline V gene, CDR1 corresponds to MNHEY and CDR2 to SVGAGI. Input material: naive CD4+ T cells from PBMCs. The sample's cell subset or site label, decoded: CD45RA+ positively selected. The origin of this receptor is a man younger than 35 in good health. Some clones in this sample may be carry-over from other donors' samples. The chain is assembled from TRBV6-5 and TRBJ1-1; the D gene cannot be named for sure. The sequence in DNA is TGTGCCAGCAGTTACTCAGGGTGGGGCACTGAAGCTTTCTTT. It translates to CASSYSGWGTEAFF.